The clone carrying this T cell receptor beta chain was detected a few times. What it recognizes is unknown. Two oligonucleotides, mixed equimolar, formed the beta constant-region primer covering TRBC1 and TRBC2. Ligated cDNA was amplified by four rounds of PCR with nested alpha and beta constant-region primers and SP2. TCRdb reprocessed the UMI-ligation and nested PCR reads via MiXCR and lists one record per CDR3 protein. The table records some 110,000 distinct CDR3 sequences, more than 14% of them present only once. This specimen belongs to a study of naive and memory T cell subsets. This CDR3 is built from 15 residues. Germline V gene sequence: CDR1 SGHVS, CDR2 FNYEAQ. Trimming took off 2 bases at V and 8 bases at J, with 15 bases between the two ends. Study-level results: Clonotypes are single alpha or beta chains, not paired receptors. Over 85% of naive TCR sequences appeared only once, unlike memory subsets. TCR abundance followed a power law differing between naive and memory subsets. A few larger clonotypes appeared in naive repertoires, especially CD8, possibly memory cells re-expressing CD45RA.

This sequence originates from a human donor in good health. The rearrangement links TRBV7-6 to TRBJ1-4; D uncertain. Sequenced input: naive CD8+ T cells from blood. The CDR3 DNA is TGTGCCAGCAGCTTATTGCTGCGGGGTCAGGAAAAACTGTTTTTT. It translates to CASSLLLRGQEKLFF. The full variable domain, rest sourced from reference TRBV7-6 and TRBJ1-4, is GAGVSQSPRYKVTKRGQDVALRCDPISGHVSLYWYRQALGQGPEFLTYFNYEAQQDKSGLPNDRFSAERPEGSISTLTIQRTEQRDSAMYRCASSLLLRGQEKLFFGSGTQLSVL.